A selection of T cell receptor beta chains follows, all from one sample in a study of blood T cell repertoires in COVID-19. TCRdb's copy holds only in-frame clones and misses some; the assay was immunoSEQ multiplex PCR. In the table there are approximately 190,000 clones, around nine tenths of which are singletons. Specimen: peripheral blood. The source is a woman aged 40-49 years who had recovered from COVID-19. The CDR3 runs from the conserved cysteine through the conserved F or W. Each record gives: J gene, D gene, clone size, V gene, CDR3 protein, CDR3 DNA. D genes are given only for firm matches. Clone size appears in some rows only: once, few, many, or a class for an expanded clone.

j_call: TRBJ2-7; d_call: NA; clone_size: NA; v_call: TRBV6-2/TRBV6-3; cdr3_aa: CASSYSRDTYYEQYF; cdr3_nt: TGTGCCAGCAGTTACTCAAGGGACACATACTACGAGCAGTACTTC
j_call: TRBJ2-3; d_call: NA; clone_size: NA; v_call: TRBV6-2/TRBV6-3; cdr3_aa: CASSSLMSHSFGTDTQYF; cdr3_nt: TGTGCCAGCAGTTCCTTAATGAGCCACTCTTTTGGCACAGATACGCAGTATTTT
j_call: TRBJ2-1; d_call: TRBD2; clone_size: NA; v_call: TRBV7-2; cdr3_aa: CASSLARTSGHNEQFF; cdr3_nt: TGTGCCAGCAGCTTAGCGAGGACTAGCGGGCACAATGAGCAGTTCTTC
j_call: TRBJ2-1; d_call: TRBD2; clone_size: NA; v_call: TRBV5-1; cdr3_aa: CASSFGRQAGLAGFSEQFF; cdr3_nt: TGCGCCAGCAGCTTTGGGAGACAGGCAGGACTAGCGGGATTCAGTGAGCAGTTCTTC
j_call: TRBJ2-1; d_call: TRBD2; clone_size: once; v_call: TRBV6-1; cdr3_aa: CASSEALAVYNEQFF; cdr3_nt: TGTGCCAGCAGTGAAGCCCTAGCGGTTTACAATGAGCAGTTCTTC
j_call: TRBJ2-7; d_call: TRBD2; clone_size: few; v_call: TRBV5-4; cdr3_aa: CASSLELANEQYF; cdr3_nt: TGTGCCAGCAGCTTGGAACTAGCGAACGAGCAGTACTTC
j_call: TRBJ1-4; d_call: NA; clone_size: NA; v_call: TRBV30; cdr3_aa: CAWSPHEHEKLFF; cdr3_nt: TGTGCCTGGAGTCCCCACGAGCATGAAAAACTGTTTTTT
j_call: TRBJ2-7; d_call: NA; clone_size: NA; v_call: TRBV9; cdr3_aa: CASSPGLTGHEQYF; cdr3_nt: TGTGCCAGCAGCCCCGGACTGACGGGCCACGAGCAGTACTTC
j_call: TRBJ1-4; d_call: NA; clone_size: NA; v_call: TRBV19; cdr3_aa: CASSIRTAKDEKLFF; cdr3_nt: TGTGCCAGTAGTATTAGGACAGCGAAGGATGAAAAACTGTTTTTT
j_call: TRBJ2-4; d_call: NA; clone_size: NA; v_call: TRBV11-3; cdr3_aa: CASSLGSGSDKNIQYF; cdr3_nt: TGTGCCAGCAGCTTAGGGAGTGGGTCGGACAAAAACATTCAGTACTTC
j_call: TRBJ1-2; d_call: NA; clone_size: NA; v_call: TRBV3-1/TRBV3-2; cdr3_aa: CASSQGRANYGYTF; cdr3_nt: TGTGCCAGCAGCCAAGGGAGAGCTAACTATGGCTACACCTTC
j_call: TRBJ2-1; d_call: TRBD2; clone_size: NA; v_call: TRBV4-1; cdr3_aa: CASSQGTSGAGSYNEQFF; cdr3_nt: TGCGCCAGCAGCCAGGGGACTAGCGGAGCCGGCTCCTACAATGAGCAGTTCTTC
j_call: TRBJ2-7; d_call: NA; clone_size: NA; v_call: TRBV5-1; cdr3_aa: CASSLDWGQSYEQYF; cdr3_nt: TGCGCCAGCAGCTTGGATTGGGGACAATCCTACGAGCAGTACTTC
j_call: TRBJ2-1; d_call: NA; clone_size: NA; v_call: TRBV2; cdr3_aa: CASSDPSHEQFF; cdr3_nt: TGTGCCAGCAGTGACCCCTCTCATGAGCAGTTCTTC
j_call: TRBJ1-5; d_call: NA; clone_size: NA; v_call: TRBV7-8; cdr3_aa: CASSNTGPGSNQPQHF; cdr3_nt: TGTGCCAGCAGCAATACCGGGCCAGGGAGCAATCAGCCCCAGCATTTT
j_call: TRBJ1-6; d_call: NA; clone_size: NA; v_call: TRBV6-1; cdr3_aa: CASSEPVQGSSPLHF; cdr3_nt: TGTGCCAGCAGTGAACCCGTCCAGGGTTCCTCACCCCTCCACTTT
j_call: TRBJ2-5; d_call: TRBD2; clone_size: NA; v_call: TRBV4-2; cdr3_aa: CASSQDATSGSPETQYF; cdr3_nt: TGTGCCAGCAGCCAAGATGCGACTAGCGGGAGCCCAGAGACCCAGTACTTC
j_call: TRBJ2-4; d_call: NA; clone_size: NA; v_call: TRBV6-5; cdr3_aa: CASSYSRSGENIQYF; cdr3_nt: TGTGCCAGCAGTTACTCTAGGTCGGGGGAAAACATTCAGTACTTC
j_call: TRBJ2-2; d_call: TRBD2; clone_size: NA; v_call: TRBV2; cdr3_aa: CASSPGLAGGNTGELFF; cdr3_nt: TGTGCCAGCAGTCCCGGACTAGCGGGAGGGAACACCGGGGAGCTGTTTTTT
j_call: TRBJ2-1; d_call: TRBD1; clone_size: NA; v_call: TRBV7-2; cdr3_aa: CASSKRADREQFF; cdr3_nt: TGTGCCAGCAGCAAACGGGCGGACAGGGAGCAGTTCTTC
j_call: TRBJ1-3; d_call: NA; clone_size: NA; v_call: TRBV30; cdr3_aa: CAWSVISGNTIYF; cdr3_nt: TGTGCCTGGAGTGTCATTTCCGGAAACACCATATATTTT
j_call: TRBJ2-5; d_call: NA; clone_size: NA; v_call: TRBV4-3; cdr3_aa: CASSPTGVGETQYF; cdr3_nt: TGCGCCAGCAGCCCCACGGGAGTAGGGGAGACCCAGTACTTC
j_call: TRBJ2-4; d_call: TRBD1; clone_size: NA; v_call: TRBV13; cdr3_aa: CASSARGTGVIAKNIQYF; cdr3_nt: TGTGCCAGCAGCGCAAGGGGGACAGGGGTTATAGCCAAAAACATTCAGTACTTC
j_call: TRBJ1-2; d_call: NA; clone_size: NA; v_call: TRBV20-1; cdr3_aa: CSAIDAGPANNYGYTF; cdr3_nt: TGCAGTGCTATTGACGCAGGGCCAGCGAACAACTATGGCTACACCTTC
j_call: TRBJ1-5; d_call: NA; clone_size: NA; v_call: TRBV2; cdr3_aa: CASIGGIGNQPQHF; cdr3_nt: TGTGCCAGCATCGGAGGGATTGGCAATCAGCCCCAGCATTTT
j_call: TRBJ1-1; d_call: NA; clone_size: NA; v_call: TRBV25-1; cdr3_aa: CASSVSWTDIGAFF; cdr3_nt: TGTGCCAGCAGTGTAAGCTGGACAGACATTGGGGCTTTCTTT
j_call: TRBJ1-1; d_call: NA; clone_size: NA; v_call: TRBV11-2; cdr3_aa: CASSLNRVDTEAFF; cdr3_nt: TGTGCCAGCAGCTTAAACAGGGTTGACACTGAAGCTTTCTTT
j_call: TRBJ2-7; d_call: NA; clone_size: NA; v_call: TRBV5-1; cdr3_aa: CASSLAGGRSSYEQYF; cdr3_nt: TGCGCCAGCAGCTTGGCGGGGGGCAGGAGCTCCTACGAGCAGTACTTC
j_call: TRBJ1-5; d_call: NA; clone_size: NA; v_call: TRBV27; cdr3_aa: CASSLERFNQPQHF; cdr3_nt: TGTGCCAGCAGTTTAGAGAGATTTAATCAGCCCCAGCATTTT
j_call: TRBJ2-2; d_call: TRBD2; clone_size: NA; v_call: TRBV3-1/TRBV3-2; cdr3_aa: CASSPRIAGVGGELFF; cdr3_nt: TGTGCCAGCAGCCCTCGGATAGCGGGAGTTGGCGGGGAGCTGTTTTTT
j_call: TRBJ1-2; d_call: NA; clone_size: NA; v_call: TRBV7-2; cdr3_aa: CASSLLDTIYYGYTF; cdr3_nt: TGTGCCAGCAGCTTACTTGACACGATTTACTATGGCTACACCTTC
j_call: TRBJ2-7; d_call: NA; clone_size: NA; v_call: TRBV2; cdr3_aa: CASMSTGSVLGQYF; cdr3_nt: TGTGCCAGCATGTCGACAGGTAGCGTCTTGGGGCAGTACTTC
j_call: TRBJ2-1; d_call: TRBD1; clone_size: NA; v_call: TRBV7-3; cdr3_aa: CASSLFGTGAYNEQFF; cdr3_nt: TGTGCCAGCAGCTTATTCGGGACAGGGGCCTACAATGAGCAGTTCTTC
j_call: TRBJ1-1; d_call: NA; clone_size: NA; v_call: TRBV30; cdr3_aa: CALGSGLYEAFF; cdr3_nt: TGTGCCCTGGGTTCGGGACTCTATGAAGCTTTCTTT
j_call: TRBJ2-7; d_call: TRBD2; clone_size: NA; v_call: TRBV7-3; cdr3_aa: CASSLNPSGKNVGEQYF; cdr3_nt: TGTGCCAGCAGCTTAAACCCTAGCGGGAAAAACGTGGGCGAGCAGTACTTC
j_call: TRBJ2-5; d_call: TRBD2; clone_size: NA; v_call: TRBV28; cdr3_aa: CASSSAGGFGTQYF; cdr3_nt: TGTGCCAGCAGTTCGGCGGGAGGCTTTGGGACCCAGTACTTC
j_call: TRBJ2-1; d_call: TRBD2; clone_size: once; v_call: TRBV6-6; cdr3_aa: CASSPRASGRNYNEQFF; cdr3_nt: TGTGCCAGCAGTCCCCGGGCTAGCGGGAGAAATTACAATGAGCAGTTCTTC
j_call: TRBJ2-5; d_call: NA; clone_size: NA; v_call: TRBV18; cdr3_aa: CASSPQGVETQYF; cdr3_nt: TGTGCCAGCTCACCACAGGGGGTCGAGACCCAGTACTTC
j_call: TRBJ1-2; d_call: TRBD1; clone_size: few; v_call: TRBV2; cdr3_aa: CASVLGQGYGYTF; cdr3_nt: TGTGCCAGCGTCCTGGGACAGGGCTACGGCTACACCTTC
j_call: TRBJ1-6; d_call: NA; clone_size: NA; v_call: TRBV18; cdr3_aa: CASSPNGQPNSPLHF; cdr3_nt: TGTGCCAGCTCACCTAATGGACAGCCTAATTCACCCCTCCACTTT
j_call: TRBJ2-3; d_call: NA; clone_size: NA; v_call: TRBV5-1; cdr3_aa: CASSSSTDTQYF; cdr3_nt: TGCGCCAGCAGCTCGAGCACAGATACGCAGTATTTT
j_call: TRBJ2-7; d_call: TRBD1; clone_size: NA; v_call: TRBV29-1; cdr3_aa: CSVVGGQGPSYEQYF; cdr3_nt: TGCAGCGTTGTAGGTGGACAGGGGCCCTCCTACGAGCAGTACTTC
j_call: TRBJ1-1; d_call: TRBD1; clone_size: NA; v_call: TRBV7-9; cdr3_aa: CASSPGTADTEAFF; cdr3_nt: TGTGCCAGCAGCCCAGGGACAGCCGACACTGAAGCTTTCTTT
j_call: TRBJ2-7; d_call: NA; clone_size: NA; v_call: TRBV30; cdr3_aa: CAWSGTVAYEQYF; cdr3_nt: TGTGCCTGGAGTGGGACAGTGGCCTACGAGCAGTACTTC
j_call: TRBJ2-3; d_call: NA; clone_size: NA; v_call: TRBV10-3; cdr3_aa: CAISGSTFDTQYF; cdr3_nt: TGTGCCATCAGTGGATCCACTTTTGATACGCAGTATTTT
j_call: TRBJ2-7; d_call: TRBD1; clone_size: few; v_call: TRBV7-9; cdr3_aa: CASSSTAGTGDYEQYF; cdr3_nt: TGTGCCAGCAGCTCAACTGCCGGGACAGGGGACTACGAGCAGTACTTC
j_call: TRBJ2-7; d_call: NA; clone_size: many; v_call: TRBV27; cdr3_aa: CASSSSPGWFEQYF; cdr3_nt: TGTGCCAGCAGTTCCTCCCCCGGGTGGTTCGAGCAGTACTTC
j_call: TRBJ1-4; d_call: TRBD1; clone_size: NA; v_call: TRBV5-4; cdr3_aa: CASSSEGAYEKLFF; cdr3_nt: TGTGCCAGCAGCTCGGAGGGGGCTTACGAAAAACTGTTTTTT
j_call: TRBJ2-1; d_call: TRBD2; clone_size: NA; v_call: TRBV5-1; cdr3_aa: CASSAGEMVNEQFF; cdr3_nt: TGCGCCAGCTCAGCGGGAGAAATGGTCAATGAGCAGTTCTTC